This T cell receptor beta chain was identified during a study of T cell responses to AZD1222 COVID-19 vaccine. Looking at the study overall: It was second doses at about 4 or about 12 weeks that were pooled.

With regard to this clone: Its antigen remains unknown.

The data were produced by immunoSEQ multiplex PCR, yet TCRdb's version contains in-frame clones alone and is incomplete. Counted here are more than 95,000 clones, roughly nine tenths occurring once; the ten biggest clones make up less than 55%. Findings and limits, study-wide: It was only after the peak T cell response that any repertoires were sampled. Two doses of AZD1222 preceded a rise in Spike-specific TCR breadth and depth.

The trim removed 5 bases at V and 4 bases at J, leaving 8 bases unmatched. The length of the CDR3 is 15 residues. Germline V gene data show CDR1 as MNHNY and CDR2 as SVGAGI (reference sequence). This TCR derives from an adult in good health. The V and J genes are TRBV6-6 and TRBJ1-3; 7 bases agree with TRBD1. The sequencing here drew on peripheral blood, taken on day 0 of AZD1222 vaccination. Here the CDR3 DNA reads TGTGCCAGCAGTCCCCCAGGGGGTGGCGGAAACACCATATATTTT. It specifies CASSPPGGGGNTIYF.